This T cell receptor beta chain is from a study of T cell changes during pregnancy in multiple sclerosis. About this clone itself: This CDR3 fails to terminate in the conserved phenylalanine or tryptophan, so it likely reflects a read error.

Data came from immunoSEQ multiplex PCR; TCRdb stores just in-frame clones and leaves some out. The data contain fewer than 55,000 clones, nearly 95% of them singletons. Trimming removed 5 bases from V and 7 bases from J; junction bases left unmatched: 12. The CDR3 length is 15 residues. CDR1 is SGHVS, CDR2 FQNEAQ, per germline. The gene calls are TRBV7-8 and TRBJ1-1, with 8 bases matching TRBD1. This material consisted of CD4+ T cells from peripheral blood mononuclear cells, taken in the third trimester of pregnancy. The TCR sequence derives from a female donor with multiple sclerosis, enrolled in a pregnancy study. CDR3 protein: CASSHRRQGPGEAFS. Written as DNA, the CDR3 is TGTGCCAGCAGCCATCGACGACAGGGGCCGGGTGAAGCTTTCTCT.